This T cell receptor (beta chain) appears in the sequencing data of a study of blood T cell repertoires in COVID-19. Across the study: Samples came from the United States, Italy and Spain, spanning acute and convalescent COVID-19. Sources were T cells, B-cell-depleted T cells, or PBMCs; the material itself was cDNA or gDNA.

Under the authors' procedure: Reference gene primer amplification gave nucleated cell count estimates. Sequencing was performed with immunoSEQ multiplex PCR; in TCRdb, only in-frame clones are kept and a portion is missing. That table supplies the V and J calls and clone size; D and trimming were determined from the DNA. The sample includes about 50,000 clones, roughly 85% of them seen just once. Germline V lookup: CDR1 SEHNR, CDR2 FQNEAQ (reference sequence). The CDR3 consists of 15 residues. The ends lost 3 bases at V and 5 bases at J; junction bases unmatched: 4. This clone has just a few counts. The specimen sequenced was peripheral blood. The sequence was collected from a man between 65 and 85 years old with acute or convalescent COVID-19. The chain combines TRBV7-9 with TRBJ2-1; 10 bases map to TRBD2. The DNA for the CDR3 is TGTGCCAGCAGCTTCCTAGCGGGAGATAACAATGAGCAGTTCTTC. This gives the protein CASSFLAGDNNEQFF.